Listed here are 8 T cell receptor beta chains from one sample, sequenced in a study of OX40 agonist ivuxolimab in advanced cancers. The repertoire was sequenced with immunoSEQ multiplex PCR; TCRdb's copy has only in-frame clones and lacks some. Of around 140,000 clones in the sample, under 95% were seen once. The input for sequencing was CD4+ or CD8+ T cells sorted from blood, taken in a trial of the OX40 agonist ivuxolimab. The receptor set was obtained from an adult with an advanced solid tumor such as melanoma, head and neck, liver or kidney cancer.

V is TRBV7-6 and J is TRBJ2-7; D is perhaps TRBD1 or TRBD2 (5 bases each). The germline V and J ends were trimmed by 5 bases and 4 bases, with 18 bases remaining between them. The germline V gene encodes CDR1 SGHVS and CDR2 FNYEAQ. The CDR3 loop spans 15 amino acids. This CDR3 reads CASSPRRGSGYEQYF. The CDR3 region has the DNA TGTGCCAGCAGCCCCCGTAGGGGCTCGGGGTACGAGCAGTACTTC.

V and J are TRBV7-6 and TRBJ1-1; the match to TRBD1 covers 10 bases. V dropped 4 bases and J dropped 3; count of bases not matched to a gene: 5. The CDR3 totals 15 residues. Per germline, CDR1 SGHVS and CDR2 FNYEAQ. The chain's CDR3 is CASSSSDRGDTEAFF. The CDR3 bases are TGTGCCAGCAGCTCATCGGACAGGGGGGACACTGAAGCTTTCTTT. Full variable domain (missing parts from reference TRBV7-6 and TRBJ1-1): GAGVSQSPRYKVTKRGQDVALRCDPISGHVSLYWYRQALGQGPEFLTYFNYEAQQDKSGLPNDRFSAERPEGSISTLTIQRTEQRDSAMYRCASSSSDRGDTEAFFGQGTRLTVV.

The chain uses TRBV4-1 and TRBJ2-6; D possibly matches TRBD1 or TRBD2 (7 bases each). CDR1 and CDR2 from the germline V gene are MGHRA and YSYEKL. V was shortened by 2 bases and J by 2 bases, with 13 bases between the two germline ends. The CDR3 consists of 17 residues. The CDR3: CASSQQGGLTGANVLTF. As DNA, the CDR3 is TGCGCCAGCAGCCAACAGGGGGGGCTTACTGGGGCCAACGTCCTGACTTTC.

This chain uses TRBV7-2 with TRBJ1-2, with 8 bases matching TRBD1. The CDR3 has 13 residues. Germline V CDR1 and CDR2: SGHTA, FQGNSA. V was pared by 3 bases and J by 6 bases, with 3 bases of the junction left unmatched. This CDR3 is CASSFWTGNGYTF. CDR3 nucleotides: TGTGCCAGCAGCTTCTGGACAGGGAATGGCTACACCTTC.

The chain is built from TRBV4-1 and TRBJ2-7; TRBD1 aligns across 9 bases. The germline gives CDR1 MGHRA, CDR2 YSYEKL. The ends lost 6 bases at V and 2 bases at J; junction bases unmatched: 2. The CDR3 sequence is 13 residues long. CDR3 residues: CASRRTGAYEQYF. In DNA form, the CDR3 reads TGCGCCAGCAGGCGGACAGGGGCCTACGAGCAGTACTTC.

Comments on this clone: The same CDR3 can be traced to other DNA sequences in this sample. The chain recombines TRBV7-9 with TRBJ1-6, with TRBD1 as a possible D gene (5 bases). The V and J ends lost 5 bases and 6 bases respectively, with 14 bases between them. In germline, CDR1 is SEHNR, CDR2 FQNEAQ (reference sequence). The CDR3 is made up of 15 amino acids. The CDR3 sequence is CASSEQGRGNSPLHF. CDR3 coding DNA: TGTGCCAGCAGCGAGCAGGGCAGAGGTAATTCACCCCTCCACTTT. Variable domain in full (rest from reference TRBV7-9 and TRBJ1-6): DTGVSQNPRHKITKRGQNVTFRCDPISEHNRLYWYRQTLGQGPEFLTYFQNEAQLEKSRLLSDRFSAERPKGSFSTLEIQRTEQGDSAMYLCASSEQGRGNSPLHFGNGTRLTVT.

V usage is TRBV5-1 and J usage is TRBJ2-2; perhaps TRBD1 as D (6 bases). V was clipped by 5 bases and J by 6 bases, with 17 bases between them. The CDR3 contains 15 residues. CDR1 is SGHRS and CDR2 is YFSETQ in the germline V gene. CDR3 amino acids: CASRFSRGEAGELFF. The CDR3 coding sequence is TGCGCCAGCAGATTCAGCAGGGGAGAGGCCGGGGAGCTGTTTTTT.

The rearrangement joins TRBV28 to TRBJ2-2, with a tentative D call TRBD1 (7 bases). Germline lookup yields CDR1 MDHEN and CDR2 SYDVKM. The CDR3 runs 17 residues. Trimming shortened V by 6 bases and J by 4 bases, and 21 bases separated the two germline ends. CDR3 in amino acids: CASSLSPYRGGTGELFF. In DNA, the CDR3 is TGTGCCAGCAGCCTGAGCCCCTACAGGGGAGGCACCGGGGAGCTGTTTTTT.